The subject of this entry is one TCR beta chain. Its antigen is undetermined. This sample stems from a study of T cell responses to AZD1222 COVID-19 vaccine. Sequencing used immunoSEQ multiplex PCR; TCRdb keeps in-frame clones, though not all of them. The data show 140,000 to 150,000 clones, 75% to 95% seen once. Per germline, CDR1 SGHAT and CDR2 FQNNGV. With 0 bases removed from V and 8 bases from J, the gap between germline ends came to 13 bases. This CDR3 has 14 amino acids. Regarding the study as a whole: Most donors were white British, females outnumbered males, and clonal diversity was possibly underestimated. Regions 160-218 and 743-854 dominated among vaccine-associated CD4 TCRs spanning spike.

The chain has TRBV11-2 and TRBJ1-2; no clear D. Specimen: peripheral blood, collected on day 0 of MenACWY control vaccination. The receptor was derived from an adult in good health. The CDR3 DNA sequence: TGTGCCAGCAGCTTAGACTGGGCCAGTAGGGGCTACACCTTC. It specifies CASSLDWASRGYTF.